The clone carrying this TCR beta chain was seen ten or more times. The CDR3 sequence is 14 residues long. V lost 5 bases and J lost 1; bases outside the gene matches: 5. Per the germline V gene, CDR1 is DFQATT and CDR2 is SNEGSKA (reference sequence). RNA transcripts were the template for amplifying TCR beta CDR3 regions. Carried out on the TCR CDR3, a first-round RT-PCR used the HTBI primer set. In TCRdb, the multiplex PCR reads were re-called with MiXCR into one record per CDR3 protein. The table includes 300,000 to 450,000 distinct CDR3 sequences, 14% detected once. These data belong to a study of T cells in Graves' hyperthyroidism and ophthalmopathy. Study as a whole: Blood was drawn when the patient was first diagnosed and still untreated.

The TCR sequence derives from a woman aged 60-70 years with Graves' hyperthyroidism. The sample comprised blood. The chain links TRBV20-1 to TRBJ2-3; 8 bases are shared with TRBD2. The CDR3 region has the DNA TGCAGTGCTGGAGCAGCGGGAGGCACAGATACGCAGTATTTT. Its translation: CSAGAAGGTDTQYF.